This T cell receptor beta chain originates from a study of T cell repertoires in cytomegalovirus infection. MiXCR was run by TCRdb on the reads, yielding one entry per CDR3 protein. The table has about 300,000 distinct CDR3 sequences, roughly a tenth seen once. The sequenced material came from PBMCs. This TCR was sampled from a human donor in good health (CMV status not recorded). Some clones in this sample may be carry-over from other donors' samples.

CDR3 amino acids: CASSEDAGFRQDTQYF. The CDR3 DNA reads as TGTGCCAGCAGTGAAGATGCGGGCTTCCGACAGGATACGCAGTATTTT. The genes are TRBV2 and TRBJ2-3; either TRBD1 or TRBD2 may supply D (5 bases each). The V end was cut by 1 base, the J end by 6 bases, with 17 bases between. Germline values: CDR1 SNHLY, CDR2 FYNNEI. The CDR3 sequence is 16 residues long.